This T cell receptor beta chain was sequenced during a study of IL-17A CD8 T cells in psoriatic arthritis synovium. Regarding the complete study: The study aimed to define the phenotype, molecular profile and function of synovial IL-17A+CD8+ T cells in psoriatic arthritis pathogenesis.

As to this clone: The antigen it recognizes is unknown. Per-base quality was not reported, and no clone a single base away is much larger than it.

After DNA extraction (Qiagen), TCRbeta V-D-J rearrangements underwent bias-controlled amplification and then high-throughput sequencing (immunoSEQ; Adaptive Biotech). In the paper's pipeline: The immunoSEQ Analyzer platform was used for sequence-level analysis of productive sequences. Clonality was calculated as 1 minus Pielou's evenness, so values run from 0 (highly polyclonal) up to 1 (monoclonal). The Morisita index, which runs from 0 (no similarity) to 1 (complete similarity), was used to measure repertoire overlap between subsets. Drawn from immuneACCESS, this table holds only the in-frame rearrangements with V and J called that TCRdb kept. Clones are partly lost; checked studies trace under half to an unresolved V gene and leave the rest unexplained. The V and J calls and clone size are taken from that table; D and trimming were inferred from the DNA. The sample table holds more than 1,500 clones, of which approximately 70% were seen once. Of the sample, 9% to 15% is held by the ten largest clones.

For CDR1 and CDR2, the germline V gene lists MNHEY and SVGAGI. From its cysteine to its phenylalanine, the CDR3 spans 16 amino acids. Only the CDR3 region is kept as DNA, spanning 48 bases read in frame from base 1. Trimming takes 0 bases off V and 4 bases off J; junction bases not matched to a gene: 7. CD3+ T cells were isolated magnetically, stimulated for around 1.5 hours with PMA and ionomycin, and then labeled using IL-17A and IFNgamma cytokine secretion assays. Synovial fluid effusions were drawn by aspiration from the actively inflamed joints of psoriatic arthritis patients. For each patient, synovial fluid served as the source from which three memory CD8+ T cell populations were isolated by sorting: Tc1 cells (IL-17A-IFNgamma+), Tc17 cells (IL-17A+) and the bulk memory fraction, allowing their TCR repertoires to be compared. The Classification of Psoriatic Arthritis Study Group (CASPAR) criteria were met by the psoriatic arthritis patients. Cells secreting cytokines were also stained with a viability dye and with anti-CD3, CD8, CD14 and CD4 antibodies, then sorted on a BD FACSAria. TCRbeta sequencing was performed on sorted synovial fluid CD8+ T cell subsets from a few patients with psoriatic arthritis. Synovial fluid mononuclear cells were isolated with Lymphoprep and cryopreserved in liquid nitrogen before use. The medium used for cryopreservation had roughly 50% fetal calf serum and approximately 10% dimethyl sulfoxide.

Results the study describes overall, beyond this receptor: Cells came from synovial fluid rather than synovial tissue, since no psoriatic arthritis synovial tissue samples were available. Although some individual clones took up over 5% of the repertoire, most synovial CD8+ subsets stayed polyclonal. Synovial Tc17 cells in psoriatic arthritis were shown by TCRbeta sequencing to be polyclonal (median clonality about 0.078). Morisita overlap indices above 0.8 were seen in two patients because many Tc17 clones were shared with the synovial Tc1 population. Only three patients were included in the TCR sequencing, a limited sample size that the authors acknowledged.

The receptor was derived from a human donor with psoriatic arthritis. The material sequenced was IL-17A+ (IFN-gamma+/-) memory CD8+ T cells from synovial fluid. The intended sense of this specimen's cell subset or site label: IL-17A+IFNgamma+/- memory CD8+ (Tc17) cells. The chain links TRBV6-5 with TRBJ2-3, and 7 junction bases match TRBD2. The CDR3 corresponds to CASSYSGGRGSDTQYF. The nucleotides are TGTGCCAGCAGTTACTCGGGCGGGAGAGGATCAGATACGCAGTATTTT.